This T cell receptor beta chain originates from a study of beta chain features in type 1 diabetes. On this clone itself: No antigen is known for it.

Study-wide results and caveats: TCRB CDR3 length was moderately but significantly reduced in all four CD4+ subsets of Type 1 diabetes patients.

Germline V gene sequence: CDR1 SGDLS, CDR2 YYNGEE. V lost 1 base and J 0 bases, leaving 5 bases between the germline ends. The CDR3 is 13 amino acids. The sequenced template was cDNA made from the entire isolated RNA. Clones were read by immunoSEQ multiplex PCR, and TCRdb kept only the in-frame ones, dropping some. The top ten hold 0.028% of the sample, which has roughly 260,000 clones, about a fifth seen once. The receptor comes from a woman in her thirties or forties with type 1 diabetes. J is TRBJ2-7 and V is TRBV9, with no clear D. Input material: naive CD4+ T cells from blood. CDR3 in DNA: TGTGCCAGCAGCGTAACGAGCTCCTACGAGCAGTACTTC. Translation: CASSVTSSYEQYF. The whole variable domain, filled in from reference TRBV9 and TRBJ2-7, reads DSGVTQTPKHLITATGQRVTLRCSPRSGDLSVYWYQQSLDQGLQFLIQYYNGEERAKGNILERFSAQQFPDLHSELNLSSLELGDSALYFCASSVTSSYEQYFGPGTRLTVT.